Each of the 27 T cell receptor beta chains below was sequenced from the same sample in a study of T cell responses to AZD1222 COVID-19 vaccine. Here immunoSEQ multiplex PCR was the method, and the copy in TCRdb shows in-frame clones only, minus some. The sample consists of some 200,000 clones, 85% to 95% of them appearing once. Material: peripheral blood, obtained 28 days after the second AZD1222 dose. The receptors were gathered from an adult who received the AZD1222 COVID-19 vaccine.

V is TRBV4-1 and J is TRBJ2-2; tentative D call: TRBD1 (8 bases). The germline gives CDR1 MGHRA, CDR2 YSYEKL. Deletions cut 1 base from V and 6 bases from J, with 18 bases between. This CDR3 spans 17 amino acids. Here the CDR3 reads CASSQGTGSGGPGELFF. CDR3 sequence (DNA): TGCGCCAGCAGCCAAGGGACAGGGTCGGGGGGCCCCGGGGAGCTGTTTTTT.

V gene TRBV28 combines with J gene TRBJ1-2, with D uncertain. The germline gives CDR1 MDHEN, CDR2 SYDVKM. Trimming removed 3 bases from V and 4 bases from J, with 12 bases in between. The CDR3 contains 14 residues. The CDR3 nucleotides are TGTGCCAGCAGTTTCCCGGAGGTAGGCTATGGCTACACCTTC. As protein: CASSFPEVGYGYTF.

The rearrangement uses TRBV27 and TRBJ1-5, with D unresolved. The germline V gene encodes CDR1 MNHEY and CDR2 SMNVEV (reference sequence). V lost 3 bases and J 4 bases, leaving 10 bases between the germline ends. CDR3 length: 14 amino acids. CDR3 nucleotides: TGTGCCAGCAGTTTCACTACAGCAAATCAGCCCCAGCATTTT. It specifies CASSFTTANQPQHF.

V and J are TRBV18 and TRBJ2-7, with TRBD1 matching over 9 bases. This CDR3 contains 14 residues. Trimming cost V 3 bases and J 4 bases; bases outside gene matches: 4. CDR1 is KGHSH and CDR2 is LQKENI in the germline V gene. CDR3 DNA: TGTGCCAGCTCACCGGACAGGGGATCTTACGAGCAGTACTTC. Translated, it gives CASSPDRGSYEQYF.

This chain connects TRBV19 to TRBJ1-1; D uncertain. The CDR3 has 17 residues. V lost 2 bases and J 0 bases, leaving 16 bases between the germline ends. The germline CDR1 and CDR2 sequences are LNHDA and SQIVND (reference sequence). The CDR3 here is CASSIPAKTVMNTEAFF. In DNA, the CDR3 is TGTGCCAGTAGTATACCCGCCAAAACAGTCATGAACACTGAAGCTTTCTTT.

This clone appeared once. The CDR3 protein is CASSVTGTGNQPQHF. The CDR3 DNA follows: TGTGCCAGTAGTGTGACAGGGACTGGCAATCAGCCCCAGCATTTT. The rearrangement joins TRBV19 to TRBJ1-5; 7 bases align to TRBD1. The CDR3 is made up of 15 amino acids. Trimming took 5 bases from V and 2 from J; bases not matched to a gene: 6. Germline V gene data show CDR1 as LNHDA and CDR2 as SQIVND (reference sequence).

This clone appeared once. The CDR3 protein is CASSPGTEAGYTF. As DNA, the CDR3 is TGTGCCAGCTCACCGGGGACAGAGGCTGGCTACACCTTC. The chain couples TRBV18 to TRBJ1-2; 7 nucleotides match TRBD1. The V gene's germline CDR1 is KGHSH and CDR2 LQKENI. This CDR3 has 13 amino acids. J was trimmed by 7 bases and V by 3 bases; bases with no gene match: 5.

The chain links TRBV6-2 or TRBV6-3 to TRBJ2-7; 7 bases are shared with TRBD2. Losses at the gene ends were 2 bases for V and 4 bases for J; bases not matched to a gene: 8. Germline assignment: CDR1 MNHEY and CDR2 SVGEGT. There are 15 residues in the CDR3. CDR3 in amino acids: CASSYDPTGGYEQYF. CDR3 bases: TGTGCCAGCAGTTACGACCCCACGGGGGGATACGAGCAGTACTTC.

The genes are TRBV19 and TRBJ1-1, with D possibly matching TRBD1 (5 bases). Per germline, CDR1 LNHDA and CDR2 SQIVND (reference sequence). The germline V and J ends were trimmed by 6 bases and 0 bases, with 11 bases remaining between them. This CDR3 comprises 14 residues. CDR3 nucleotide sequence: TGTGCCAGTAGGGGGCAGGGCGTGAACACTGAAGCTTTCTTT. Its translation: CASRGQGVNTEAFF.

The chain combines TRBV5-1 with TRBJ1-1; D possibly corresponds to TRBD1 (6 bases). The CDR3 runs 14 residues. V gave up 5 bases and J gave up 0 bases, with 11 bases separating them. Germline CDR1 and CDR2: SGHRS and YFSETQ. The CDR3 here is CASSTQGMNTEAFF. As DNA, the CDR3 is TGCGCCAGCAGTACACAGGGTATGAACACTGAAGCTTTCTTT.

J is TRBJ1-3 and V is TRBV30; D is undetermined. V lost 2 bases, J lost 1 base, and 15 bases lay in between. Germline V gives CDR1 GTSNPN, CDR2 SVGIG (reference sequence). The CDR3 extends over 16 amino acids. The CDR3 sequence is CAWSWGDPSSGNTIYF. CDR3 coding DNA: TGTGCCTGGAGTTGGGGAGATCCGAGTTCTGGAAACACCATATATTTT. The full variable domain, in which reference TRBV30 and TRBJ1-3 provide the parts outside the CDR3, is SQTIHQWPATLVQPVGSPLSLECTVEGTSNPNLYWYRQAAGRGLQLLFYSVGIGQISSEVPQNLSASRPQDRQFILSSKKLLLSDSGFYLCAWSWGDPSSGNTIYFGEGSWLTVV.

The rearrangement links TRBV27 to TRBJ2-5, with 8 bases matching TRBD1. Germline V gene sequence: CDR1 MNHEY, CDR2 SMNVEV (reference sequence). Unmatched junction bases numbered 7, after V lost 3 bases and J lost 4 bases. CDR3 length: 15 residues. The CDR3 spells CASSLGRGLGETQYF. CDR3 in DNA: TGTGCCAGCAGTTTGGGCAGGGGGCTAGGAGAGACCCAGTACTTC.

This rearrangement joins TRBV6-5 to TRBJ2-7; no reliable D call. The length of the CDR3 is 11 residues. With 8 bases removed from V and 6 bases from J, the gap between germline ends came to 11 bases. Germline CDR1 MNHEY, CDR2 SVGAGI. CDR3 coding DNA: TGTGCCAGCTCCAAGGGTCGCGAGCAGTACTTC. Translated: CASSKGREQYF.

CDR3 coding DNA: TGTGCCAGCGTGGGGGGGACCTACAATGAGCAGTTCTTC. The encoded protein is CASVGGTYNEQFF. The chain combines TRBV7-3 with TRBJ2-1; 7 bases fit TRBD2. The trim removed 8 bases at V and 2 bases at J, leaving 3 bases unmatched. From germline, CDR1 is SGHTA and CDR2 FQGTGA. The CDR3 is made up of 13 amino acids.

The chain couples TRBV4-2 to TRBJ2-4; tentatively, D is TRBD2 (6 bases). CDR1 LGHNA and CDR2 YNFKEQ come from the germline V gene. Trimming removed 3 bases at V and 2 bases at J, with 8 bases between. This CDR3 has 14 amino acids. The DNA for the CDR3 is TGTGCCAGCAGCCAGGGAGGTACCAAAAACATTCAGTACTTC. Residues: CASSQGGTKNIQYF.

This clone was picked up one time. This chain connects TRBV15 to TRBJ2-7; the match to TRBD1 covers 10 bases. Germline V CDR1 and CDR2: LNHNV, YYDKDF (reference sequence). J lost 3 bases, V lost 3 bases, and 14 bases had no gene match. The CDR3 sequence is 18 residues long. This CDR3 is CATSSLQRGQGKIYEQYF. CDR3 in DNA: TGTGCCACCAGCAGTCTCCAGCGGGGACAGGGGAAAATCTACGAGCAGTACTTC.

Here the CDR3 DNA reads TGTGCCAGCAGCCAAGAAAGAACAGGGGTCGATGAGCAGTTCTTC. This encodes CASSQERTGVDEQFF. The chain joins TRBV14 to TRBJ2-1; 7 bases line up with TRBD1. Unmatched junction bases numbered 7, after V lost 0 bases and J lost 8 bases. This CDR3 comprises 15 residues. CDR1 SGHDN and CDR2 FVKESK come from the germline V gene.

Comments on this clone: At one boundary the junction diverges from the germline segment, which might be a read error. The sample carries other DNA sequences with the same CDR3. J is TRBJ1-1 and V is TRBV19; 8 bases are shared with TRBD1. Looked up from germline, CDR1 is LNHDA and CDR2 is SQIVND (reference sequence). This CDR3 region has 14 residues. CDR3 DNA sequence: TGTGCCAGTAGTTTAGACAGGGGGAACACTGAAGCTTTCTTT. Residues: CASSLDRGNTEAFF.

The rearrangement links TRBV6-5 to TRBJ1-1, with D perhaps matching TRBD1 (5 bases). The germline CDR1 and CDR2 sequences are MNHEY and SVGAGI. This CDR3 is built from 16 residues. The V gene lost 0 bases and the J gene lost 2 bases, with 13 bases spanning the gap. This CDR3 reads CASSYSTQGVNTEAFF. The CDR3 DNA is TGTGCCAGCAGTTACTCGACGCAGGGTGTCAACACTGAAGCTTTCTTT.

A single count supports this clone. V gene TRBV28 combines with J gene TRBJ1-5; D call uncertain. The CDR3 extends over 15 amino acids. The ends were cut back, 5 bases at V and 2 bases at J, with 13 bases in the middle. Germline-derived CDR1 and CDR2 are MDHEN and SYDVKM. The CDR3 nucleotides read TGTGCCAGCAGTCGTTATTTAGGTGGCAATCAGCCCCAGCATTTT. This sequence encodes CASSRYLGGNQPQHF.

This clone was observed once. The gene calls are TRBV9 and TRBJ1-5; no firm D call. This CDR3 has 12 residues. V was trimmed by 5 bases and J by 4 bases, leaving 7 bases between them. Per germline, CDR1 SGDLS and CDR2 YYNGEE. The CDR3 DNA reads TGTGCCAGCAGTCAAACTAATCAGCCCCAGCATTTT. Amino acid sequence: CASSQTNQPQHF.

This sequence joins TRBV30 and TRBJ2-2, with a weak D call TRBD1 (5 bases). In germline, CDR1 is GTSNPN, CDR2 SVGIG (reference sequence). Trimming removed 4 bases at V and 6 bases at J, with 12 bases between. There are 13 residues in the CDR3. CDR3 region: CAWKSRGSGELFF. CDR3 nucleotide sequence: TGTGCCTGGAAATCAAGGGGATCCGGGGAGCTGTTTTTT.

The V and J genes are TRBV9 and TRBJ2-3; 11 nucleotides line up with TRBD2. The CDR3 contains 15 residues. With 0 bases clipped from V and 3 bases from J, the junction kept 0 bases outside the gene matches. CDR1 SGDLS and CDR2 YYNGEE come from the germline V gene. The CDR3 nucleotides read TGTGCCAGCAGCGTAGCTAGCGGGGGGACAGATACGCAGTATTTT. This encodes CASSVASGGTDTQYF. Variable domain in full (rest from reference TRBV9 and TRBJ2-3): DSGVTQTPKHLITATGQRVTLRCSPRSGDLSVYWYQQSLDQGLQFLIQYYNGEERAKGNILERFSAQQFPDLHSELNLSSLELGDSALYFCASSVASGGTDTQYFGPGTRLTVL.

This rearrangement joins TRBV5-1 to TRBJ2-7; D perhaps matches TRBD1 (5 bases). Germline CDR1 reads SGHRS; CDR2 reads YFSETQ. V lost 0 bases and J lost 8, with 9 bases in between. CDR3 length: 12 amino acids. The CDR3 region has the DNA TGCGCCAGCAGCTTGGAAGTGGACAAGCAGTACTTC. Protein product: CASSLEVDKQYF.

This chain connects TRBV5-1 to TRBJ1-2; 9 nucleotides line up with TRBD1. Germline values: CDR1 SGHRS, CDR2 YFSETQ. The V gene end was trimmed by 3 bases and the J gene end by 5 bases; junction bases not matched to a gene: 2. There are 13 residues in the CDR3. The CDR3 region has the DNA TGCGCCAGCAGCTCTGGACAGGGGTATGGCTACACCTTC. As protein: CASSSGQGYGYTF.

J is TRBJ2-1 and V is TRBV4-2; D uncertain. V lost 1 base, J lost 2 bases, and 9 bases lay in between. The CDR3 spans 15 residues. Germline V gene lookup returns CDR1 LGHNA and CDR2 YNFKEQ. CDR3 nucleotides: TGTGCCAGCAGCCAAGGGGCCGCTACCTACAATGAGCAGTTCTTC. Translation: CASSQGAATYNEQFF.

The chain has TRBV18 and TRBJ2-3, with D perhaps matching TRBD1 or TRBD2 (5 bases each). Germline-derived CDR1 and CDR2 are KGHSH and LQKENI. This CDR3 has 17 amino acids. V lost 2 bases and J lost 1, with 16 bases in between. The CDR3 here is CASSPIDPGRGTDTQYF. CDR3 DNA: TGTGCCAGCTCACCAATTGACCCAGGGAGAGGCACAGATACGCAGTATTTT.